This T cell receptor beta chain was sequenced in a study of cytomegalovirus exposure and HLA in healthy donors. PCR amplification relied on 60 Vbeta primers (plus 13 Jbeta primers). Generated by immunoSEQ multiplex PCR, the TCRdb table keeps only in-frame clones and is missing some. The repertoire has roughly 150,000 clones, roughly 84% of them found once; the top ten carry 1.5%. The germline V gene encodes CDR1 SQVTM and CDR2 ANQGSEA. Trimming shortened V by 1 base and J by 0 bases, and 18 bases separated the two germline ends. This CDR3 spans 17 amino acids. Input material: PBMCs. This sequence was found in a woman aged 18-30 years in good health and CMV-seronegative. The gene calls are TRBV29-1 and TRBJ2-5, with D possibly TRBD1 on 5 matching bases. CDR3 DNA sequence: TGCAGCGTTGAAGGAGCTTCGACAGCGATGTACCAAGAGACCCAGTACTTC. Its translation is CSVEGASTAMYQETQYF.